What follows is one TCR beta chain and its context. The antigen remains undetermined. Through 5' RACE with UMI labels, the TRB cDNA libraries were prepared. TCRdb re-analyzed the 5' RACE reads; it lists each CDR3 protein once, without DNA. The listing records around 26,000 distinct CDR3 sequences. Germline lookup yields CDR1 DFQATT and CDR2 SNEGSKA (reference sequence). The CDR3 length is 14 residues. This sample is part of a study of CXCR3-negative and CXCR3-positive naive CD8 T cells. Study-wide results and limits: Between one naive subset and the other, surface CD5 was comparable, and TCR strength was inferred from TRB CDR3 properties. Diversity proved comparably high across both naive subsets and much lower in memory CD8+ cells.

The chain uses TRBV20-1 and TRBJ2-1. The sample taken for sequencing was naive CXCR3- CD8+ T cells from blood. The subset is: CD45RO-CCR7+CD27+CD95- naive CD8+ T cells lacking CXCR3 (TNR3-). This TCR derives from a human donor in good health. Some clones in this sample may be carry-over from other donors' samples. The CDR3 sequence: CSATTGNSYNEQFF.